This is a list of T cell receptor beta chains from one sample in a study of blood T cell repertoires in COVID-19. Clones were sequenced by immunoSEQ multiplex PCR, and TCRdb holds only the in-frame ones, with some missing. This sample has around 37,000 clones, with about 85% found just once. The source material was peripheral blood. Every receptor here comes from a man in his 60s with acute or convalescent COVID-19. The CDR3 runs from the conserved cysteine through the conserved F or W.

cdr3_aa: CASSPDSHGEQYF
v_call: TRBV5-4

cdr3_aa: CASTWTGDQPQHF
v_call: TRBV19

cdr3_aa: CASSKDDRTRNYGYTF
v_call: TRBV21-1

cdr3_aa: CASSLVLPDYGYTF
v_call: TRBV5-4

cdr3_aa: CASNPVRTSGTTYEQYF
v_call: TRBV27

cdr3_aa: CASSRGLAVTDTQYF
v_call: TRBV19

cdr3_aa: CASSLGTPYNTEAFF
v_call: TRBV19

cdr3_aa: CASSQDTDRGNYGYTF
v_call: TRBV4-2

cdr3_aa: CASSVTLLAGGLGNEQFF
v_call: TRBV9

cdr3_aa: CASSQDSTGQYNEQFF
v_call: TRBV4-1

cdr3_aa: CASSSLTGVYGYTF
v_call: TRBV6-5

cdr3_aa: CASSLGQETTDTQYF
v_call: TRBV7-9

cdr3_aa: CARLPTGKEDTF
v_call: TRBV7-9

cdr3_aa: CASSLSRVSYNEQFF
v_call: TRBV3-1/TRBV3-2

cdr3_aa: CASSLGGTRNNEQFF
v_call: TRBV11-3

cdr3_aa: CASSSTPRQGRRYGYTF
v_call: TRBV27

cdr3_aa: CASSPTPGQGIEAFF
v_call: TRBV18

cdr3_aa: CASSLDNSGSGYEQYF
v_call: TRBV5-1

cdr3_aa: CASSLWAPGGYGYTF
v_call: TRBV28

cdr3_aa: CASRSRNEQFF
v_call: TRBV27

cdr3_aa: CASSFFGVAPLQSRGAFF
v_call: TRBV28

cdr3_aa: CASSYRGQGPSEQYF
v_call: TRBV6-5

cdr3_aa: CASTTRSSRYGYTF
v_call: TRBV28